This T cell receptor beta chain originates from a study of response to subunit inactivated influenza vaccine. TCRdb independently ran MiXCR on the RT-PCR reads; one entry per CDR3 protein. The table lists 500,000 to 700,000 distinct CDR3 sequences, under 25% of them singletons. Per the germline V gene, CDR1 is KGHDR and CDR2 is SFDVKD. The CDR3 is 16 residues long. Trimming removed 4 bases from V and 10 bases from J, with 22 bases in between. A few counts support this clonotype. These data were also reused for a study on T cells expressing NK-cell markers. That source notes: Production of TCR beta cDNA relied on 5'RACE template switching with UMIs.

The receptor was isolated from a man aged 45-60 years who received an inactivated influenza vaccine. The rearrangement links TRBV24-1 to TRBJ2-1; D assignment may be TRBD1 or TRBD2 (5 bases each). Sequencing used CD4+ T cells sorted from PBMCs, obtained less than 13 days after vaccination. CDR3 region: CATSETPPGTIGEQFF. The CDR3 nucleotides are TGTGCCACCAGTGAAACACCCCCCGGGACGATTGGGGAGCAGTTCTTC.